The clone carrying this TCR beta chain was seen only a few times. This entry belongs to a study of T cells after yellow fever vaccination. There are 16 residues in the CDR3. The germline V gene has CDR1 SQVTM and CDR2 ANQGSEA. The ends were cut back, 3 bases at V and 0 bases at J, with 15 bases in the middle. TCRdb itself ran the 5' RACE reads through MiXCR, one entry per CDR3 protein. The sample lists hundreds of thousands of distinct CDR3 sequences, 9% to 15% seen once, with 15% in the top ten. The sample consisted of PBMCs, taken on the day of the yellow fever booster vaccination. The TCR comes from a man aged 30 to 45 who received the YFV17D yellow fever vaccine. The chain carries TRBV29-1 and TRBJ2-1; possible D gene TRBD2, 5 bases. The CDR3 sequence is CSVEEAGPYSYNEQFF. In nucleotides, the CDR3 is TGCAGCGTTGAGGAGGCGGGCCCATACTCCTACAATGAGCAGTTCTTC.